The clone carrying this T cell receptor beta chain has a single count. Its antigen is undetermined. CDR3 length: 17 residues. The trim removed 0 bases at V and 2 bases at J, leaving 4 bases unmatched. Germline loops: CDR1 MNHNS, CDR2 SASEGT. Measured with immunoSEQ multiplex PCR; TCRdb has only the in-frame clones, and not every one. This table holds approximately 130,000 clones, roughly 93% found once. These data come from a study of T cell responses to AZD1222 COVID-19 vaccine. Study-wide results and limits: Repertoire sampling happened only post peak T cell response. Following two doses of AZD1222, Spike-specific TCR breadth and depth rose. Among AZD1222 vaccinees, only six were seropositive at baseline. Vaccine-associated CD4 TCRs spanned spike, dominant at 160-218 and 743-854.

This chain joins TRBV6-1 and TRBJ2-3, with 11 bases identical to TRBD2. The receptor's source is an adult in good health. The source was peripheral blood, collected on day 0 of AZD1222 vaccination. CDR3 in amino acids: CASSEAGTSGLTDTQYF. Written as DNA, the CDR3 is TGTGCCAGCAGTGAAGCTGGGACTAGCGGACTCACAGATACGCAGTATTTT.